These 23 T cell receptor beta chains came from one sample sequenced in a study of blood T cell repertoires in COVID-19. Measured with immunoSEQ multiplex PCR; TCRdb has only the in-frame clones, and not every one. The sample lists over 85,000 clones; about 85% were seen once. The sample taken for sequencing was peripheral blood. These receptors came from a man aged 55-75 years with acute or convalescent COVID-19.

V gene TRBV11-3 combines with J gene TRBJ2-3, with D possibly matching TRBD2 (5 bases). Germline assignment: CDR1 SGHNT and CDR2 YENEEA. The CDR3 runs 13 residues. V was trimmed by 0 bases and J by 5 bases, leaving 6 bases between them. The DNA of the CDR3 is TGTGCCAGCAGCTTAGACGGGAAAGATACGCAGTATTTT. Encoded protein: CASSLDGKDTQYF.

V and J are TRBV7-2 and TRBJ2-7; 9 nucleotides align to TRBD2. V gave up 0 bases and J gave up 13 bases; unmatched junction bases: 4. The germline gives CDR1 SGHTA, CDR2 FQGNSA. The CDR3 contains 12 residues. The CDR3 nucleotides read TGTGCCAGCAGCTTAGCGCGACTAGCGGTCTACTTC. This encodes CASSLARLAVYF.

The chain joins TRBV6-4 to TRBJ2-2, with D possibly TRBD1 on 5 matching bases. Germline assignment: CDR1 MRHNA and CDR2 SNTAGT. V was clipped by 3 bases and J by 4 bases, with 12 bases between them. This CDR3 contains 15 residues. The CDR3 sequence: CASSDLAGFTGELFF. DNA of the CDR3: TGTGCCAGCAGTGATCTTGCAGGGTTCACCGGGGAGCTGTTTTTT.

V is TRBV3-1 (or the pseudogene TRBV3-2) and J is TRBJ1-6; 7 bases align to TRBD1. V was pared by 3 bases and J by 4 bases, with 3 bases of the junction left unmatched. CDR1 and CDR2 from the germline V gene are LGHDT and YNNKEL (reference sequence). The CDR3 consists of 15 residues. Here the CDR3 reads CASSQTTGYNSPLHF. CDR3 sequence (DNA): TGTGCCAGCAGCCAGACGACAGGGTATAATTCACCCCTCCACTTT.

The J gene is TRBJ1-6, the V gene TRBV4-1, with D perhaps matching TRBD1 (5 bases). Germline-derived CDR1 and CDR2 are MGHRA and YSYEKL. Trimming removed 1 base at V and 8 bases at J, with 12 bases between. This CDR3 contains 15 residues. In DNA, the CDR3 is TGCGCCAGCAGCCAAGTGGCGGGGGTAGATTCACCCCTCCACTTT. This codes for CASSQVAGVDSPLHF.

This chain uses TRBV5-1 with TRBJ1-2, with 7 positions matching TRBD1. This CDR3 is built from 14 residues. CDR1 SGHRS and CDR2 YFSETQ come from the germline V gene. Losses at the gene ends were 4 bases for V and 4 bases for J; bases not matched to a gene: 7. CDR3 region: CASSPGTETYGYTF. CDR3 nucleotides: TGCGCCAGCAGCCCGGGGACAGAGACCTATGGCTACACCTTC.

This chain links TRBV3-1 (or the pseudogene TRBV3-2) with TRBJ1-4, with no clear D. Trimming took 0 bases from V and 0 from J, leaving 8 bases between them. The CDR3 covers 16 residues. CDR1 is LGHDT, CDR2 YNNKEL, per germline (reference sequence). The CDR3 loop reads CASSQDRSSTNEKLFF. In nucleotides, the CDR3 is TGTGCCAGCAGCCAAGACAGATCCTCAACTAATGAAAAACTGTTTTTT.

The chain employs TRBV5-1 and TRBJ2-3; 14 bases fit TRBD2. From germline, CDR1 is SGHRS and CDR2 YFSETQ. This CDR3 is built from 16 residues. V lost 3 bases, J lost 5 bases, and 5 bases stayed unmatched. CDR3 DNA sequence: TGCGCCAGCAGCTCGGGACTAGCGGGGGCATTAGATACGCAGTATTTT. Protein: CASSSGLAGALDTQYF.

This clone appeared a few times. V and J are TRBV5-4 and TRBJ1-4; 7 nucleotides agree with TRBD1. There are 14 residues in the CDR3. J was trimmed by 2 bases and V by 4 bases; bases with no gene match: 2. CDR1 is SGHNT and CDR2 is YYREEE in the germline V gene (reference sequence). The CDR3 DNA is TGTGCCAGCAGCGGGACAGAGACTAATGAAAAACTGTTTTTT. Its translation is CASSGTETNEKLFF. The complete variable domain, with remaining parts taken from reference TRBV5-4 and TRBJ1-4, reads ETGVTQSPTHLIKTRGQQVTLRCSSQSGHNTVSWYQQALGQGPQFIFQYYREEENGRGNFPPRFSGLQFPNYSSELNVNALELDDSALYLCASSGTETNEKLFFGSGTQLSVL.

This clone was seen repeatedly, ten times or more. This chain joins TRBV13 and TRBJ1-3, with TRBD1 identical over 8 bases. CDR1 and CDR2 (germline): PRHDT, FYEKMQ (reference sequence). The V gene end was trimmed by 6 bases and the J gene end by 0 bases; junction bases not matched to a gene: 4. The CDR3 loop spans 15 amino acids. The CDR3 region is CASRKTGGSGNTIYF. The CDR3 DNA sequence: TGTGCCAGCAGGAAAACAGGGGGCTCTGGAAACACCATATATTTT.

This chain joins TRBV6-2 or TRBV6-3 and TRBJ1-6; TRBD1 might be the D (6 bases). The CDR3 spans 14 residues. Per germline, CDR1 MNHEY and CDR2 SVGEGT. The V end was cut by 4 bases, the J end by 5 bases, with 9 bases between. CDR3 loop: CASSWTDDNSPLHF. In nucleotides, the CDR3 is TGTGCCAGCAGTTGGACAGACGATAATTCACCCCTCCACTTT.

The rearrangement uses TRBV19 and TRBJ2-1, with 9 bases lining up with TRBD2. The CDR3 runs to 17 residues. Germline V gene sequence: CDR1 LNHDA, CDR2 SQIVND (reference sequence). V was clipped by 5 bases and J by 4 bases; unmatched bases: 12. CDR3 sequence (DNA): TGTGCCAGTAGTCCCTATGATCTGAGCGGGAGGTACAATGAGCAGTTCTTC. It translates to CASSPYDLSGRYNEQFF.

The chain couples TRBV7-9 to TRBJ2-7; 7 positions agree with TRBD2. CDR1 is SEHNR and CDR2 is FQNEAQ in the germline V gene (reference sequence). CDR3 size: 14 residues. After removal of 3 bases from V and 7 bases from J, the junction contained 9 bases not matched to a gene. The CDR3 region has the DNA TGTGCCAGCAGCTTGAGCGGGATGGGTTCTGAGCAGTACTTC. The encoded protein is CASSLSGMGSEQYF.

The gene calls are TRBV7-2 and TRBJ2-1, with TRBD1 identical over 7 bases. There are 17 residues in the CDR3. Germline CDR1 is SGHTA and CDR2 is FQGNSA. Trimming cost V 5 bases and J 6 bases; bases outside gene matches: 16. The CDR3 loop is CASSLSRGQRWGNEQFF. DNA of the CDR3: TGTGCCAGCAGCCTCAGTAGGGGACAGCGGTGGGGCAATGAGCAGTTCTTC.

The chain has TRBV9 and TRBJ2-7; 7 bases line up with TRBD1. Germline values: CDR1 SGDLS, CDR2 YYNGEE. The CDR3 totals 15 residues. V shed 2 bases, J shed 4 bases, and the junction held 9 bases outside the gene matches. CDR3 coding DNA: TGTGCCAGCAGCGTTCAGGGGACAGCTAGGTACGAGCAGTACTTC. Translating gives CASSVQGTARYEQYF. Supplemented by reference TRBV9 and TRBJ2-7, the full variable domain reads DSGVTQTPKHLITATGQRVTLRCSPRSGDLSVYWYQQSLDQGLQFLIQYYNGEERAKGNILERFSAQQFPDLHSELNLSSLELGDSALYFCASSVQGTARYEQYFGPGTRLTVT.

Here the CDR3 reads CASSFEQLYEQYF. For the CDR3, the DNA is TGTGCCAGCAGCTTCGAACAGCTCTACGAGCAGTACTTC. This chain connects TRBV11-2 to TRBJ2-7; D remains ambiguous. Trimming pared 3 bases from V and 3 bases from J, leaving 9 bases between. In germline, CDR1 is SGHAT, CDR2 FQNNGV. The CDR3 has 13 amino acids.

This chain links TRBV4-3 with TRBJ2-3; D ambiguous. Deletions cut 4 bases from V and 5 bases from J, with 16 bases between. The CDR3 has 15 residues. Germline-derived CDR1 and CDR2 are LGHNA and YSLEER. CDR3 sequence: CASSRRTSGLDTQYF. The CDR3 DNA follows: TGCGCCAGCAGCCGAAGAACCTCGGGTTTAGATACGCAGTATTTT.

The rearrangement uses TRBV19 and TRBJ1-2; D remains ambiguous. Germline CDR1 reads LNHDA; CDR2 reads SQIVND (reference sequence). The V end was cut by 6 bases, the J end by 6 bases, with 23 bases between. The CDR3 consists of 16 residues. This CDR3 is CASSPTEGKRLHGYTF. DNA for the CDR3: TGTGCCAGTAGCCCTACCGAGGGCAAGAGATTGCATGGCTACACCTTC. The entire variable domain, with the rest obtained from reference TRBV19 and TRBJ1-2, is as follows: DGGITQSPKYLFRKEGQNVTLSCEQNLNHDAMYWYRQDPGQGLRLIYYSQIVNDFQKGDIAEGYSVSREKKESFPLTVTSAQKNPTAFYLCASSPTEGKRLHGYTFGSGTRLTVV.

This chain's CDR3 is CASSPLTENTEAFF. CDR3 in DNA: TGTGCCAGCAGCCCCCTGACAGAGAACACTGAAGCTTTCTTT. The rearrangement uses TRBV5-5 and TRBJ1-1, with D possibly being TRBD1 (5 bases). The CDR3 sequence is 14 residues long. Trimming removed 4 bases from V and 1 base from J, with 11 bases in between. Germline V lookup: CDR1 SGHKS, CDR2 YYEKEE (reference sequence). The variable domain in full, completed from reference TRBV5-5 and TRBJ1-1, reads DAGVTQSPTHLIKTRGQQVTLRCSPISGHKSVSWYQQVLGQGPQFIFQYYEKEERGRGNFPDRFSARQFPNYSSELNVNALLLGDSALYLCASSPLTENTEAFFGQGTRLTVV.

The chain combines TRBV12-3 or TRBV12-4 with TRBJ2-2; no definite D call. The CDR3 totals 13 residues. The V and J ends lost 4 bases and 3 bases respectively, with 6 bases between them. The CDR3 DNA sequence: TGTGCCAGCAGTTACATTTACACCGGGGAGCTGTTTTTT. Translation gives CASSYIYTGELFF.

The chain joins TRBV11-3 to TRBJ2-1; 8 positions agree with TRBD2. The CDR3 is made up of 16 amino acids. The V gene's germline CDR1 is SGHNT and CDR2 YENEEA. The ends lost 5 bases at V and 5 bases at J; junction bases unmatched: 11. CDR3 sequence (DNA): TGTGCCAGCAGCGCCCGCGGGGGGTTCGCTGACAATGAGCAGTTCTTC. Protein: CASSARGGFADNEQFF.

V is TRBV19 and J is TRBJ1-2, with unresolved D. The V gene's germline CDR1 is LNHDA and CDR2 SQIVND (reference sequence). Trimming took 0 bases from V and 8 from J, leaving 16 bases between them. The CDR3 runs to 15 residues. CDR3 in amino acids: CASSIEYRVHLGYTF. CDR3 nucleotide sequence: TGTGCCAGTAGTATAGAATACCGAGTCCACTTGGGCTACACCTTC.

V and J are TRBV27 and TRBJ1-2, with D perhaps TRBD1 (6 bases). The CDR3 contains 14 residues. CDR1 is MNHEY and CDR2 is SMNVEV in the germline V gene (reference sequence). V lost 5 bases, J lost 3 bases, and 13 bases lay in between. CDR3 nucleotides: TGTGCCAGCAGTCAGACCGACAGGTACTATGGCTACACCTTC. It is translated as CASSQTDRYYGYTF.